Listed below are T cell receptor beta chains from one sample, sequenced in a study of synovial regulatory T cells in juvenile arthritis. Method: immunoSEQ multiplex PCR; TCRdb's copy keeps in-frame clones and lacks some. The sample totals 8,000 to 10,000 clones. Sequenced input: Treg cells from blood. Receptors were obtained from a donor younger than 35 with juvenile idiopathic arthritis. CDR3s include the opening cysteine and the closing phenylalanine or tryptophan. Fields, in order: CDR3 protein, V gene, J gene, clone size. Size tells how often a clone was seen (once, few, many) or the class of an expanded clone, and some rows leave it out.

cdr3_aa: CASSQDRTSGIKQYF; v_call: TRBV4-1; j_call: TRBJ2-7; clone_size: -
cdr3_aa: CASSRGAGAYEQYF; v_call: TRBV5-4; j_call: TRBJ2-7; clone_size: -
cdr3_aa: CASRSPATDTQYF; v_call: TRBV5-1; j_call: TRBJ2-3; clone_size: -
cdr3_aa: CAIRRANTEAFF; v_call: TRBV10-3; j_call: TRBJ1-1; clone_size: -
cdr3_aa: CASSSQGVYEQYF; v_call: TRBV19; j_call: TRBJ2-7; clone_size: -
cdr3_aa: CASSPSSYEQYF; v_call: TRBV5-1; j_call: TRBJ2-7; clone_size: -
cdr3_aa: CASSQQGFKAYEQYF; v_call: TRBV18; j_call: TRBJ2-7; clone_size: -
cdr3_aa: CASGKPSGRCSGELFF; v_call: TRBV6-4; j_call: TRBJ2-2; clone_size: -
cdr3_aa: CASSRGRIPTDTQYF; v_call: TRBV11-2; j_call: TRBJ2-3; clone_size: -
cdr3_aa: CSTTGNNEQFF; v_call: TRBV20-1; j_call: TRBJ2-1; clone_size: -
cdr3_aa: CASSEWRHENTEAFF; v_call: TRBV2; j_call: TRBJ1-1; clone_size: medium-sized
cdr3_aa: CASSLTWGGSYEQYF; v_call: TRBV6-5; j_call: TRBJ2-7; clone_size: -
cdr3_aa: CASSFRTGAAYEQYF; v_call: TRBV7-8; j_call: TRBJ2-7; clone_size: -
cdr3_aa: CASGPSSGEKLFF; v_call: TRBV6-5; j_call: TRBJ1-4; clone_size: -
cdr3_aa: CASSLRGQTYGYTF; v_call: TRBV28; j_call: TRBJ1-2; clone_size: -
cdr3_aa: CASSEGRGLSGANVLTF; v_call: TRBV6-4; j_call: TRBJ2-6; clone_size: -
cdr3_aa: CASSLGRGEKLFF; v_call: TRBV7-9; j_call: TRBJ1-4; clone_size: -
cdr3_aa: CSATGTSGSSFYEQYF; v_call: TRBV29-1; j_call: TRBJ2-7; clone_size: -
cdr3_aa: CASSFLGQGNQPQHF; v_call: TRBV5-5; j_call: TRBJ1-5; clone_size: -
cdr3_aa: CAIRGEETQYF; v_call: TRBV10-3; j_call: TRBJ2-5; clone_size: -
cdr3_aa: CATGIRASYGYTF; v_call: TRBV6-5; j_call: TRBJ1-2; clone_size: -
cdr3_aa: CAIRGQFSDNEQFF; v_call: TRBV10-3; j_call: TRBJ2-1; clone_size: medium-sized
cdr3_aa: CASSSRDRGRTGNTIYF; v_call: TRBV5-4; j_call: TRBJ1-3; clone_size: -
cdr3_aa: CATSRATGRRTEAFF; v_call: TRBV15; j_call: TRBJ1-1; clone_size: -
cdr3_aa: CASSRGGQLFISYEQYF; v_call: TRBV7-9; j_call: TRBJ2-7; clone_size: -
cdr3_aa: CASSLGRLDEQYF; v_call: TRBV7-8; j_call: TRBJ2-7; clone_size: -